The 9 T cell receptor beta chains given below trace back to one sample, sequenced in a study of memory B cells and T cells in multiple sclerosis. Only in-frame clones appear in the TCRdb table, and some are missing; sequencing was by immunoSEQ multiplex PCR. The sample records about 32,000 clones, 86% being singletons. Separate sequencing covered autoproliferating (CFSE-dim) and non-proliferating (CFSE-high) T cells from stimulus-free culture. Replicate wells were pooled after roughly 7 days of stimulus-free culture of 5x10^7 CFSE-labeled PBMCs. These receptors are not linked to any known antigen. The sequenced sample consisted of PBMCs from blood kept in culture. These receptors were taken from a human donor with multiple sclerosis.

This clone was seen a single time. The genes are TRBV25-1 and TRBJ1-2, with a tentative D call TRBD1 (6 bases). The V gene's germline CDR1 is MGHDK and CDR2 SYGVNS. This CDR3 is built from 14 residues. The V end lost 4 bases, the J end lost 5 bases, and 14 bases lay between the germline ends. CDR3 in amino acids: CASSGYAGAYGYTF. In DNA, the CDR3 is TGTGCCAGCAGTGGATATGCAGGGGCGTATGGCTACACCTTC.

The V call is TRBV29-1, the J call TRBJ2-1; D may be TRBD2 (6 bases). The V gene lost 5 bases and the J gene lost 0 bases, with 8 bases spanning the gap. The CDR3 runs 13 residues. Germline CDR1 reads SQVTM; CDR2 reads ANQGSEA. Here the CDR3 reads CSVQRASYNEQFF. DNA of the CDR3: TGCAGCGTTCAGCGGGCCTCCTACAATGAGCAGTTCTTC.

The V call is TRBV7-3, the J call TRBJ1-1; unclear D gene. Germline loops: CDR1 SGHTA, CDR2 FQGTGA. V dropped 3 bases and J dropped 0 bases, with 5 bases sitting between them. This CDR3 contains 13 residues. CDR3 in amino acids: CASSFQMNTEAFF. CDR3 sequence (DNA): TGTGCCAGCAGCTTTCAAATGAACACTGAAGCTTTCTTT. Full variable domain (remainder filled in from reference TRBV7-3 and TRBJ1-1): GAGVSQTPSNKVTEKGKYVELRCDPISGHTALYWYRQSLGQGPEFLIYFQGTGAADDSGLPNDRFFAVRPEGSVSTLKIQRTERGDSAVYLCASSFQMNTEAFFGQGTRLTVV.

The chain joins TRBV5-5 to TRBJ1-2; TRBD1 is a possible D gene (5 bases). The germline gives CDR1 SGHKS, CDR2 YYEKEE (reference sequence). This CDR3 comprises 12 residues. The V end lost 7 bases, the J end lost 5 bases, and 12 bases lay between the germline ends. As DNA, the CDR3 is TGTGCCAGCTCCGGGGCCGAGTATGGCTACACCTTC. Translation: CASSGAEYGYTF.

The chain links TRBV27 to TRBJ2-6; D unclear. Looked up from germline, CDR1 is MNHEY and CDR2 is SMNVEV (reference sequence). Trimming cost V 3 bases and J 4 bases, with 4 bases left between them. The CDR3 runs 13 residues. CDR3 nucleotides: TGTGCCAGCAGTTTGGGAGGGGCCAACGTCCTGACTTTC. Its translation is CASSLGGANVLTF.

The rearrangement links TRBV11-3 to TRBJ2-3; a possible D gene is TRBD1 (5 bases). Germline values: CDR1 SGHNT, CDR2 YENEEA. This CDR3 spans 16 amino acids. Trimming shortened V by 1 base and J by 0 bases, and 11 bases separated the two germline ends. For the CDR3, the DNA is TGTGCCAGCAGCTTAGGGGCACAGGAGAGCACAGATACGCAGTATTTT. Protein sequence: CASSLGAQESTDTQYF.

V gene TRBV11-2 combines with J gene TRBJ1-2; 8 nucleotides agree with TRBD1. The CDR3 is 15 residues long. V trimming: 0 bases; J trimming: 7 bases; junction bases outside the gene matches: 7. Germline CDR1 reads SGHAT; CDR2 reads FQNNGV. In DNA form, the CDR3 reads TGTGCCAGCAGCTTAGACAGGGGGCAGGCAGGTGGCTACACCTTC. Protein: CASSLDRGQAGGYTF.

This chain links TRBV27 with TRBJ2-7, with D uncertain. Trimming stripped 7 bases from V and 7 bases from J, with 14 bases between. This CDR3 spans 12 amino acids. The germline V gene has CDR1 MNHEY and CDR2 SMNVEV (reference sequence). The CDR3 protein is CASKTYLGEQYF. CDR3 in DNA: TGTGCCAGCAAGACCTATCTTGGAGAGCAGTACTTC.

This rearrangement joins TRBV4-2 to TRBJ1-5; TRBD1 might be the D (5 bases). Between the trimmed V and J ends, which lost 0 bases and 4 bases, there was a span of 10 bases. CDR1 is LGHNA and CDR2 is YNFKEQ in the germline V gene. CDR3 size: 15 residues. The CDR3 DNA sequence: TGTGCCAGCAGCCAAGATTCCAGGGAGAATCAGCCCCAGCATTTT. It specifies CASSQDSRENQPQHF.